Listed below are T cell receptor beta chains from one sample, sequenced in a study of T cells in Graves' hyperthyroidism and ophthalmopathy. TCRdb fed the multiplex PCR reads into MiXCR, producing one record per CDR3 protein. The table lists about 270,000 distinct CDR3 sequences, around 15% of them singletons. Material: blood. Source of these receptors: a woman between 50 and 59 years old with Graves' hyperthyroidism that later progressed to Graves' ophthalmopathy. CDR3s include the opening cysteine and the closing phenylalanine or tryptophan.

>TRBV30|TRBJ2-5
CAWSVSGAETQYF
>TRBV10-2|TRBJ2-2
CASSLGGYSGKNTGELFF
>TRBV18|TRBJ2-1
CASSPRVRAVEQFF
>TRBV10-3|TRBJ2-1
CATGTSGRSYNEQFF
>TRBV24-1|TRBJ2-1
CATSDLGDERGYNEQFF
>TRBV6-1|TRBJ2-1
CASRESGSRYNEQFF
>TRBV19|TRBJ1-1
CASSKGQRNTEAFF
>TRBV7-2|TRBJ2-7
CASGPGLAGGFTEQYF
>TRBV11-3|TRBJ2-2
CASSHTGELFF
>TRBV6-1|TRBJ2-3
CASSEISSGTSGFRDTQYF
>TRBV2|TRBJ2-5
CASSESSGRLETQYF
>TRBV7-8|TRBJ2-5
CASSLVPAGGPKTQYF
>TRBV5-4|TRBJ1-5
CASSLGGTGRDQPQHF
>TRBV11-2|TRBJ2-1
CASSPAPEANEQFF
>TRBV9|TRBJ1-4
CASSDYTPGRKNEKLFF
>TRBV11-2|TRBJ1-2
CASSLDLWQGVNGYTF
>TRBV3-1|TRBJ2-7
CASSPLGGYEQYF
>TRBV27|TRBJ2-3
CASSDRSGRHEDTQYF
>TRBV30|TRBJ2-1
CAWDRNNEQFF
>TRBV7-3|TRBJ2-1
CASSRDRGREQFF
>TRBV7-3|TRBJ2-2
CASSAQTRKTGPRGELFF
>TRBV24-1|TRBJ1-2
CATSGTFSGYTF
>TRBV28|TRBJ2-5
CASSPSSGRRGRHF
>TRBV20-1|TRBJ2-3
CSAIRASGSPTDTQYF
>TRBV20-1|TRBJ2-7
CSAKTSGLYEQYF
>TRBV28|TRBJ1-1
CASVLQGNTEAFF
>TRBV12-3/TRBV12-4|TRBJ2-7
CASSLNYLGQYF
>TRBV12-3/TRBV12-4|TRBJ2-7
CASSFGLAAEQYF
>TRBV3-1|TRBJ2-7
CASSQTRQGVTSYEQYF
>TRBV12-3/TRBV12-4|TRBJ1-2
CASTLVAGPRGYTF
>TRBV9|TRBJ1-4
CASSVGRATNEKLFF
>TRBV5-1|TRBJ2-1
CASSGGTGKSNEQLF
>TRBV10-3|TRBJ2-6
CAIRSPWGANVLTF
>TRBV6-1|TRBJ1-1
CASRGAERGTEAFF
>TRBV29-1|TRBJ1-1
CSVRQGTLNTEAFF
>TRBV20-1|TRBJ2-5
CSASRPSGTQYF
>TRBV19|TRBJ2-3
CASSGRSDTQYF
>TRBV5-1|TRBJ2-3
CASSLTGVSTDTQYF
>TRBV11-2|TRBJ2-2
CASSPLTSWGLHTGELFF
>TRBV4-1|TRBJ2-7
CASSFRLAGEYEQYF
>TRBV4-1|TRBJ1-4
CASSRVQGATNEKLFF
>TRBV28|TRBJ2-2
CASSRQGANTGELFF
>TRBV27|TRBJ1-1
CASRSPGLGETEAFF
>TRBV11-2|TRBJ1-1
CASSSPGQESTEAFF
>TRBV20-1|TRBJ2-1
CSARDPYNEQFF
>TRBV7-9|TRBJ2-1
CASSWTPNEQFF
>TRBV27|TRBJ1-5
CASSSVRYSNQPQHF
>TRBV24-1|TRBJ2-2
CATSALGQGSTGELFF
>TRBV5-1|TRBJ2-1
CASSYLAGGHYNEQFF
>TRBV28|TRBJ2-7
CASRPGTARYEQYF
>TRBV7-8|TRBJ2-1
CASSLSRWTSGRAKRNEQFF
>TRBV5-5|TRBJ2-7
CASSLRLGELYEQYF
>TRBV6-1|TRBJ2-7
CASSEGLRLLYEQYF